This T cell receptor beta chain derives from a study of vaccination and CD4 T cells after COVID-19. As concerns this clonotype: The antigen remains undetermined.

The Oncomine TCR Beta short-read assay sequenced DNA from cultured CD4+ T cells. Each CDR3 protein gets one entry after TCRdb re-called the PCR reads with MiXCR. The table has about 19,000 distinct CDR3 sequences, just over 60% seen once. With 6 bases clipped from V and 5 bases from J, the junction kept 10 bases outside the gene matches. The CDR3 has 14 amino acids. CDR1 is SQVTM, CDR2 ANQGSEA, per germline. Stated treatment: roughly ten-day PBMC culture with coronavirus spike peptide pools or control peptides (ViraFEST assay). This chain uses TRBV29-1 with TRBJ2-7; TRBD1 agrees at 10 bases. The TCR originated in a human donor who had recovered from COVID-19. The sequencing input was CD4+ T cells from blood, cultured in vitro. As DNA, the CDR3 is TGCAGCGTAGGGGGCGGACAGGGGGGTGACGAGCAGTACTTC. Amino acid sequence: CSVGGGQGGDEQYF.